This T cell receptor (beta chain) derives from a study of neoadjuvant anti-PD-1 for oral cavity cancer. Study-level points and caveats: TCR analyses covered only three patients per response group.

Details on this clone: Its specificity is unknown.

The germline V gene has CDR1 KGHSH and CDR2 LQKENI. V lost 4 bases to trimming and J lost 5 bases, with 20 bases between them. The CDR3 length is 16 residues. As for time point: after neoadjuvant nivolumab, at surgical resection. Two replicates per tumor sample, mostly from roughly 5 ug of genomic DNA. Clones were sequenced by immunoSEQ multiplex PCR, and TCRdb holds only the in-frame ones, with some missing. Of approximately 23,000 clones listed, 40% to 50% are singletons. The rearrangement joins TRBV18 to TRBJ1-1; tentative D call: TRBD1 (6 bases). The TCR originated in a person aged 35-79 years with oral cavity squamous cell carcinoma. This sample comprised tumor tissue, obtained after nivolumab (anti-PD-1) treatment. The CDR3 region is CASSRPSRGGWTEAFF. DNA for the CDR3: TGTGCCAGCTCACGGCCCTCCAGGGGTGGTTGGACTGAAGCTTTCTTT.